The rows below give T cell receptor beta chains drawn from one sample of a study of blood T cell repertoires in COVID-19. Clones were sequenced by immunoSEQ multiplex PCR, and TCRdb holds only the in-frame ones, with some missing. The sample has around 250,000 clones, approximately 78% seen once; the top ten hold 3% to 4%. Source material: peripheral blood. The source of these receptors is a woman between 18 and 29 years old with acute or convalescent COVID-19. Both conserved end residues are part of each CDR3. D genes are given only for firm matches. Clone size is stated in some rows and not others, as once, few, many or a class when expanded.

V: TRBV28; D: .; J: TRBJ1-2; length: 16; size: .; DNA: TGTGCCAGCGCCGATCCCAGGGTCCTTAATAACTATGGCTACACCTTC; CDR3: CASADPRVLNNYGYTF
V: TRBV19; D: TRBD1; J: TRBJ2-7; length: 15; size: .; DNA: TGTGCCAGTAGTACCATGGGACAGGGAGCTTACGAGCAGTACTTC; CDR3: CASSTMGQGAYEQYF
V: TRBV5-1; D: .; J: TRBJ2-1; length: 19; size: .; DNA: TGCGCCAGCAGCCCGAGCTTCCCGGGGGTTGTGAGCTCCTACAATGAGCAGTTCTTC; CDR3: CASSPSFPGVVSSYNEQFF
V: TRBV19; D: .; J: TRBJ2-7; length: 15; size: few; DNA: TGTGCCAGTAGTATCCGTTTCGGCAGGTCATACGAGCAGTACTTC; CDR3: CASSIRFGRSYEQYF
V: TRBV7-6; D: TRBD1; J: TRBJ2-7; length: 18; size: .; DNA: TGTGCCAGCAGCTTAGCGCCCCTGACAGGGGGCTTACCCTACGAGCAGTACTTC; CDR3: CASSLAPLTGGLPYEQYF
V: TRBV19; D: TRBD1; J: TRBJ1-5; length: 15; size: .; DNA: TGTGCCAGTAGTACAGACAGGGCTAGCAATCAGCCCCAGCATTTT; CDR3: CASSTDRASNQPQHF
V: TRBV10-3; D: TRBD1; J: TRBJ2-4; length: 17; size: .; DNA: TGTGCCATCAGTGAGGAACAGGGGGCTCTAGCCAAAAACATTCAGTACTTC; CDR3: CAISEEQGALAKNIQYF
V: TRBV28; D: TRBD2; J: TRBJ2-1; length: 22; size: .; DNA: TGTGCCAGCGACCGGGGACAGGGGGAGACTTGGACTAGCGGGAGCTCCTACAATGAGCAGTTCTTC; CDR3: CASDRGQGETWTSGSSYNEQFF
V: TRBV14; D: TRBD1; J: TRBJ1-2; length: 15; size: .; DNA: TGTGCCAGCAGCCAAGATTCCCGGACAGGGGAGGGCTACACCTTC; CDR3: CASSQDSRTGEGYTF
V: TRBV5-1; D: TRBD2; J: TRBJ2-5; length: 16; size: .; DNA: TGCGCCAGCAGCTTGAGTGGACTAGCGGGCAGGGAGACCCAGTACTTC; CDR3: CASSLSGLAGRETQYF
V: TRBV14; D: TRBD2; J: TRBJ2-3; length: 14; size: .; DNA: TGTGCCAGCAGGGCTAGCGGTTACACAGATACGCAGTATTTT; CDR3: CASRASGYTDTQYF
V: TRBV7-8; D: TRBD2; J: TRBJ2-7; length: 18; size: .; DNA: TGTGCCAGCACCAAAACTAGCGGGGCATTTGTTAGCTCCTACGAGCAGTACTTC; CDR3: CASTKTSGAFVSSYEQYF
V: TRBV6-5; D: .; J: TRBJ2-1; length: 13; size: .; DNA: TGTGCCAGCAGCTTTAGCCGCTACAATGAGCAGTTCTTC; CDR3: CASSFSRYNEQFF
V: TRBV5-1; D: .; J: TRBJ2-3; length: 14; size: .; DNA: TGCGCCAGCAGCTTGGCTAGCGGCACAGATACGCAGTATTTT; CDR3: CASSLASGTDTQYF
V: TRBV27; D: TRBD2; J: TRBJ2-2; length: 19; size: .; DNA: TGTGCCAGCAGTTTAGGGTGGACTAGCGGGCTCGCGAACACCGGGGAGCTGTTTTTT; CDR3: CASSLGWTSGLANTGELFF
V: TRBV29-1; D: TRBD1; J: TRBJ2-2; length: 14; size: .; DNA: TGCAGCGTTGCCTACAGGGGATCCACCGGGGAGCTGTTTTTT; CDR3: CSVAYRGSTGELFF
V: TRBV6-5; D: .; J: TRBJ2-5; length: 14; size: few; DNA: TGTGCCAGCAGTCGAACTGGAGGACTTGAGACCCAGTACTTC; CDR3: CASSRTGGLETQYF
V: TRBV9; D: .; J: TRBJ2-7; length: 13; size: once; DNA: TGTGCCAGCAGCCCTCTTGCCAGGGGAGAGCAGTACTTC; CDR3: CASSPLARGEQYF
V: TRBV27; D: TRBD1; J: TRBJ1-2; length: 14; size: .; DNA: TGTGCCAGCAGTTTAGTCAGGGGGAGCTATGGCTACACCTTC; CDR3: CASSLVRGSYGYTF
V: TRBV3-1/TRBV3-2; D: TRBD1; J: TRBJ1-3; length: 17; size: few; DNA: TGTGCCAGCAGTCTTCGAAGGACAGGCCGCTCTGGAAACACCATATATTTT; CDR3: CASSLRRTGRSGNTIYF
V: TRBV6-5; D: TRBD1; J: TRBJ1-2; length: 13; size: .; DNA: TGTGCCAGCAGCCCGGGACAGCTCTATGGCTACACCTTC; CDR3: CASSPGQLYGYTF
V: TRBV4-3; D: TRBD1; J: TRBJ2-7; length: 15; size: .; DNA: TGCGCCAGCAGCCAAGAGCGGGACAGGACCTACGAGCAGTACTTC; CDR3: CASSQERDRTYEQYF
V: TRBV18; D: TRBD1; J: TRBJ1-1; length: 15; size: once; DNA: TGTGCCAGCTCACTAGCGACAGGGCTGAACACTGAAGCTTTCTTT; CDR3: CASSLATGLNTEAFF
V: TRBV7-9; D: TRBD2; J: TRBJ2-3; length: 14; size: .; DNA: TGTGCCAGCAGCCCAATAGCGGGAGCAGATACGCAGTATTTT; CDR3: CASSPIAGADTQYF
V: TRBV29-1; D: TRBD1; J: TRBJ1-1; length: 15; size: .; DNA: TGCAGCGTTGGGTCCGAACAGGGGTCATACACTGAAGCTTTCTTT; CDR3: CSVGSEQGSYTEAFF
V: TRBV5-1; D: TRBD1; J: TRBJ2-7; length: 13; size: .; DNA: TGCGCCAGCAGCACAGGGGAGTTCTACGAGCAGTACTTC; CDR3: CASSTGEFYEQYF
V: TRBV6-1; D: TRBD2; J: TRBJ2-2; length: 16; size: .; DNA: TGTGCCAGCAGTGAAGGACTAGCCCTGAACACCGGGGAGCTGTTTTTT; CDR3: CASSEGLALNTGELFF
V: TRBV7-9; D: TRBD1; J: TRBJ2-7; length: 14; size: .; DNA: TGTGCCAGCAGCTTTAAGGACAGGGGGCACGAGCAGTACTTC; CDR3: CASSFKDRGHEQYF
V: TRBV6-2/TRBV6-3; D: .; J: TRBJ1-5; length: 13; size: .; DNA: TGTGCCAGCAGTTGGCTAGGGGCTCAGCCCCAGCATTTT; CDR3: CASSWLGAQPQHF
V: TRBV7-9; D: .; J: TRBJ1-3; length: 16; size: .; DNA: TGTGCCAGCAGCTTAGTGTCGGGAGTTTTGGGAAACACCATATATTTT; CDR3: CASSLVSGVLGNTIYF
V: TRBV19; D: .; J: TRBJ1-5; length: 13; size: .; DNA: TGTGCCAGTAGTCCAGGGTCTAATCAGCCCCAGCATTTT; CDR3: CASSPGSNQPQHF
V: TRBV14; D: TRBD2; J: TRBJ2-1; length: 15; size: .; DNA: TGTGCCAGCAGCCCCCTGGCGGGAGGCTCCAATGAGCAGTTCTTC; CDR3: CASSPLAGGSNEQFF
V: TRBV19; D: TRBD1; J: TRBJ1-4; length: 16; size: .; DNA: TGTGCCAGTAGTATAGTACCGGGACAGATAAATGAAAAACTGTTTTTT; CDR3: CASSIVPGQINEKLFF
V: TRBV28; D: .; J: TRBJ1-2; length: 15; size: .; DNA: TGTGCCAGCAGTTTATTGGACAGTCTTAACTATGGCTACACCTTC; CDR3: CASSLLDSLNYGYTF
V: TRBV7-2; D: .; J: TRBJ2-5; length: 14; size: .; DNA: TGTGCCAGCAGCTTAGGGGCGGGGTGGGAGACCCAGTACTTC; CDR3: CASSLGAGWETQYF
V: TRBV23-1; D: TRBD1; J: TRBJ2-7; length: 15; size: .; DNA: TGCGCCAGCAGGTGCCGACAGGGCTATACCTACGAGCAGTACTTC; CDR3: CASRCRQGYTYEQYF
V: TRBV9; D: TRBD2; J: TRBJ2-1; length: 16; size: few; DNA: TGTGCCAGCACCAAATGGGCTAGCGGGAGCCCACGGGAGCAGTTCTTC; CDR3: CASTKWASGSPREQFF
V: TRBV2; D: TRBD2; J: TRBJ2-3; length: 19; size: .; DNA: TGTGCCAGCACCGGCCCTAGCGGGAGGGCCGTTTCCAGCACAGATACGCAGTATTTT; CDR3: CASTGPSGRAVSSTDTQYF
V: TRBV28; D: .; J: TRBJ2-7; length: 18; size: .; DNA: TGTGCCAGCAGTTTATTTTCGGTTCAAGGACTAAGCTCCTACGAGCAGTACTTC; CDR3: CASSLFSVQGLSSYEQYF
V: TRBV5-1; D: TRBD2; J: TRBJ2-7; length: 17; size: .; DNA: TGCGCCAGCAGCTTGGGTATGGCTAGCGGGAATTCTTACGAGCAGTACTTC; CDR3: CASSLGMASGNSYEQYF
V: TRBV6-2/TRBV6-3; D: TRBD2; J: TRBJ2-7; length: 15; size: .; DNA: TGTGCCAGCAGCTCCACTAGCGGGAATTCCTACGAGCAGTACTTC; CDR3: CASSSTSGNSYEQYF
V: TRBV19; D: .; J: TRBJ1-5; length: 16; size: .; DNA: TGTGCCAGTAGATCCTTCGAGGCCCCGTATAAGAAGCCCCAGCATTTT; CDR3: CASRSFEAPYKKPQHF
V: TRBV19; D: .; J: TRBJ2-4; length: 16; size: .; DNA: TGTGCCACCACATCCCCGGGACAAGGGGGTGGGTACATTCAGTACTTC; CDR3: CATTSPGQGGGYIQYF
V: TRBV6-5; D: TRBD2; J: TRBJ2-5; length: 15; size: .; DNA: TGTGCCAGCAGTTACAGGGGCGGGAGCGGGGAGACCCAGTACTTC; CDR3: CASSYRGGSGETQYF
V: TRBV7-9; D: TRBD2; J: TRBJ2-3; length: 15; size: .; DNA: TGTGCCAGCAGCTTGCCTAGCGGGAGTGTGGATACGCAGTATTTT; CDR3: CASSLPSGSVDTQYF
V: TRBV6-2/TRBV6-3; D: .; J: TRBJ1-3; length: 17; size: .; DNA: TGTGCCAGCAGTTACAGCGCCAGCCTCAACTCTGGAAACACCATATATTTT; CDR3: CASSYSASLNSGNTIYF
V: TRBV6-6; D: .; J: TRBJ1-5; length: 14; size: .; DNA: TGTGCCAGCAGTTACTCGGGGCCGAATCAGCCCCAGCATTTT; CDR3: CASSYSGPNQPQHF
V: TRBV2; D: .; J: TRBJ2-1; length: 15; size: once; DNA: TGTGCCAGCAGTGAATTGGGGGGAATGAGTTATGAGCAGTTCTTC; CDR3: CASSELGGMSYEQFF
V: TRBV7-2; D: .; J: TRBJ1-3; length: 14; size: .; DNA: TGTGCCAGCAGGGGGGAGGGGTCTGGAAACACCATATATTTT; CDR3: CASRGEGSGNTIYF
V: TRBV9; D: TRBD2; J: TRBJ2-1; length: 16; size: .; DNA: TGTGCCAGCAGCACGGGAGGGAACTCCCTTTACAATGAGCAGTTCTTC; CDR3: CASSTGGNSLYNEQFF
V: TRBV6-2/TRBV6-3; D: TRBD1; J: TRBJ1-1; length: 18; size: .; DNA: TGTGCCAGCAGTACCCCTGTCCCGGGACAGGGAATGGGGCCTGAAGCTTTCTTT; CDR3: CASSTPVPGQGMGPEAFF
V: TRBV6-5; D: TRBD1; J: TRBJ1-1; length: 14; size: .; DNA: TGTGCCAGCAGGGGACAGGGGGTCAACACTGAAGCTTTCTTT; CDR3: CASRGQGVNTEAFF
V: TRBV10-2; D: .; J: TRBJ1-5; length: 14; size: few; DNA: TGCGCCAGCAGTGAGTATGACAGAAATCAGCCCCAGCATTTT; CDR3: CASSEYDRNQPQHF
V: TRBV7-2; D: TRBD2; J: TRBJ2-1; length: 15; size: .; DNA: TGTGCCAGCAGCATACTAGCGGACTCCTACAATGAGCAGTTCTTC; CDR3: CASSILADSYNEQFF
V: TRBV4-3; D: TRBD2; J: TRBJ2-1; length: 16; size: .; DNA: TGCGCCAGCAGCCATGACCTAGCGGGAGGGTCCAATGAGCAGTTCTTC; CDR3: CASSHDLAGGSNEQFF